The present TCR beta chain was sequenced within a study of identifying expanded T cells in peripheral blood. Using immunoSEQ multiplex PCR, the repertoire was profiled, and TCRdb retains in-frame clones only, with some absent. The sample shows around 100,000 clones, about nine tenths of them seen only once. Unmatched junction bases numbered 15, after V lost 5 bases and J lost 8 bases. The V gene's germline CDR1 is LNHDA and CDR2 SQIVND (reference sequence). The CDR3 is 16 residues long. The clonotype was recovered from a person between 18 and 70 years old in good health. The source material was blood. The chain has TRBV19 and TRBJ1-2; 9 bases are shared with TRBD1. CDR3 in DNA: TGTGCCAGTAGTCCGCTCTCCGGGACAGGGAAGCGGGGCTACACCTTC. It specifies CASSPLSGTGKRGYTF.